The rows below give T cell receptor beta chains drawn from one sample of a study of response to subunit inactivated influenza vaccine. TCRdb processed the RT-PCR reads anew with MiXCR; each CDR3 protein has one entry. The sample shows about 500,000 distinct CDR3 sequences, 16% of them seen only once. The source material was CD4+ T cells sorted from PBMCs, sampled less than 25 months after vaccination. The source of these receptors is a man in his fifties or sixties who received an inactivated influenza vaccine. Each CDR3 is given with its conserved first and last residue. A D gene is named only where the DNA matches it firmly. Expanded clones are given a class, and other clones once, few, many or no size at all.

CDR3: CASSPDRGRGRADTQYF; DNA: TGTGCCAGCAGTCCAGACAGGGGGCGAGGCAGGGCAGATACGCAGTATTTT; V: TRBV12-3/TRBV12-4; D: TRBD1; size: few; J: TRBJ2-3
CDR3: CASSQALGGNEQFF; DNA: TGTGCCAGCAGCCAAGCCCTGGGAGGCAATGAGCAGTTCTTC; V: TRBV4-2; D: -; size: few; J: TRBJ2-1
CDR3: CASSASGFSTYEQYF; DNA: TGTGCCAGCAGCGCATCGGGCTTCTCAACCTACGAGCAGTACTTC; V: TRBV3-1; D: -; size: many; J: TRBJ2-7
CDR3: CAISEKGMSSYEQYF; DNA: TGTGCCATCAGTGAGAAGGGGATGAGCTCCTACGAGCAGTACTTC; V: TRBV10-3; D: -; size: -; J: TRBJ2-7
CDR3: CASRPGQLNTGELFF; DNA: TGCGCCAGCAGACCGGGACAGTTGAACACCGGGGAGCTGTTTTTT; V: TRBV5-1; D: TRBD1; size: -; J: TRBJ2-2
CDR3: CANGAGQHGYEQYF; DNA: TGTGCCAATGGGGCCGGACAACATGGGTACGAGCAGTACTTC; V: TRBV2; D: -; size: few; J: TRBJ2-7
CDR3: CASSLFGGEQYF; DNA: TGTGCCAGCAGTTTATTTGGGGGGGAGCAGTACTTC; V: TRBV12-3/TRBV12-4; D: -; size: -; J: TRBJ2-7
CDR3: CASSLVQGQNTEAFF; DNA: TGTGCCAGCAGCTTGGTTCAGGGCCAGAACACTGAAGCTTTCTTT; V: TRBV5-6; D: -; size: few; J: TRBJ1-1
CDR3: CASSSTEAFF; DNA: TGTGCCAGCAGTTCGACTGAAGCTTTCTTT; V: TRBV28; D: -; size: -; J: TRBJ1-1
CDR3: CASSLNRRLAKNIQYF; DNA: TGTGCCAGCAGTTTAAACCGGAGACTAGCCAAAAACATTCAGTACTTC; V: TRBV12-3/TRBV12-4; D: -; size: few; J: TRBJ2-4
CDR3: CASSSREGGNSPLHF; DNA: TGTGCCAGCAGCTCCCGGGAAGGGGGTAATTCACCCCTCCACTTT; V: TRBV3-1; D: -; size: -; J: TRBJ1-6
CDR3: CASSQGRGSYEQYF; DNA: TGTGCCAGCAGCCAAGGAAGGGGTTCCTACGAGCAGTACTTC; V: TRBV3-1; D: -; size: many; J: TRBJ2-7
CDR3: CASSSGGWTDTQYF; DNA: TGTGCCAGCAGCAGCGGGGGTTGGACAGATACGCAGTATTTT; V: TRBV7-2; D: TRBD2; size: few; J: TRBJ2-3
CDR3: CASSSQAGQETQYF; DNA: TGTGCCAGCAGCTCCCAAGCGGGCCAAGAGACCCAGTACTTC; V: TRBV7-9; D: -; size: -; J: TRBJ2-5
CDR3: CASSLDRSGWQYF; DNA: TGTGCCAGCAGCTTAGATCGATCAGGATGGCAGTACTTC; V: TRBV11-2; D: -; size: -; J: TRBJ2-7
CDR3: CASSHSGSSPNEQFF; DNA: TGTGCCAGCAGTCATAGCGGGAGTAGCCCGAATGAGCAGTTCTTC; V: TRBV6-6; D: TRBD2; size: -; J: TRBJ2-1
CDR3: CASRKGTDNRSGNTIYF; DNA: TGTGCCAGCAGGAAGGGGACAGACAACCGCTCTGGAAACACCATATATTTT; V: TRBV28; D: TRBD1; size: few; J: TRBJ1-3
CDR3: CASSLAADGYNEQFF; DNA: TGTGCCAGCAGCTTAGCTGCCGACGGATACAATGAGCAGTTCTTC; V: TRBV7-2; D: -; size: few; J: TRBJ2-1
CDR3: CAWISLSGVTDTQYF; DNA: TGTGCCTGGATCTCCTTGAGCGGGGTCACAGATACGCAGTATTTT; V: TRBV30; D: TRBD2; size: -; J: TRBJ2-3
CDR3: CASSPGDNSNTGELFF; DNA: TGTGCCAGCAGCCCAGGGGACAACTCGAACACCGGGGAGCTGTTTTTT; V: TRBV28; D: -; size: -; J: TRBJ2-2
CDR3: CATSRDLTEADTQYF; DNA: TGTGCCACCAGCAGAGATCTTACGGAGGCAGATACGCAGTATTTT; V: TRBV15; D: -; size: -; J: TRBJ2-3
CDR3: CASSAEQNYGYTF; DNA: TGTGCCAGCAGCGCCGAACAGAACTATGGCTACACCTTC; V: TRBV7-6; D: -; size: -; J: TRBJ1-2
CDR3: CASSETGQGGSKTQYF; DNA: TGTGCCAGCAGTGAAACAGGGCAGGGTGGCTCGAAGACCCAGTACTTC; V: TRBV25-1; D: -; size: few; J: TRBJ2-5
CDR3: CAISEMGIINNEQFF; DNA: TGTGCCATCAGTGAGATGGGGATAATTAACAATGAGCAGTTCTTC; V: TRBV10-3; D: -; size: few; J: TRBJ2-1
CDR3: CSARSGGRIYEQYF; DNA: TGCAGTGCTAGATCGGGGGGTAGGATCTACGAGCAGTACTTC; V: TRBV20-1; D: TRBD2; size: many; J: TRBJ2-7
CDR3: CASSLTDPYGYTF; DNA: TGTGCCAGCAGCTTAACGGACCCTTATGGCTACACCTTC; V: TRBV5-6; D: -; size: few; J: TRBJ1-2
CDR3: CASSLERRGDYEQYF; DNA: TGCGCCAGCAGCTTGGAAAGGAGAGGAGATTACGAGCAGTACTTC; V: TRBV5-1; D: -; size: few; J: TRBJ2-7
CDR3: CASSVGGSYNSPLHF; DNA: TGTGCCAGCAGCGTTGGGGGCTCCTATAATTCACCCCTCCACTTT; V: TRBV3-1; D: -; size: -; J: TRBJ1-6
CDR3: CASSAQTSPGEQYF; DNA: TGTGCCAGCAGCGCACAGACTAGCCCCGGCGAGCAGTACTTC; V: TRBV9; D: TRBD2; size: few; J: TRBJ2-7
CDR3: CSAPRGQTNEQFF; DNA: TGCAGTGCCCCCAGGGGGCAGACCAATGAGCAGTTCTTC; V: TRBV20-1; D: TRBD1; size: -; J: TRBJ2-1
CDR3: CSGALAGGSGEQYF; DNA: TGCAGCGGGGCCCTAGCGGGAGGCTCCGGCGAGCAGTACTTC; V: TRBV29-1; D: TRBD2; size: few; J: TRBJ2-7
CDR3: CASSWSLGQGSKTQYF; DNA: TGCGCCAGCAGCTGGAGCCTCGGACAGGGCTCGAAGACCCAGTACTTC; V: TRBV5-1; D: TRBD1; size: many; J: TRBJ2-5
CDR3: CASSYMASGNEQFF; DNA: TGTGCCAGCAGTTACATGGCTAGCGGAAATGAGCAGTTCTTC; V: TRBV6-5; D: TRBD2; size: few; J: TRBJ2-1
CDR3: CASSFTGRTEAFF; DNA: TGTGCCAGCAGTTTCACGGGGCGGACTGAAGCTTTCTTT; V: TRBV12-3/TRBV12-4; D: -; size: few; J: TRBJ1-1
CDR3: CASSLAYIGGGTGELFF; DNA: TGTGCCAGCAGCTTAGCGTATATCGGGGGGGGCACCGGGGAGCTGTTTTTT; V: TRBV7-2; D: TRBD2; size: few; J: TRBJ2-2
CDR3: CSAIHPESRGEKLFF; DNA: TGCAGTGCCATACATCCAGAGTCTCGAGGGGAAAAACTGTTTTTT; V: TRBV20-1; D: -; size: -; J: TRBJ1-4
CDR3: CASSESGGIETQYF; DNA: TGCGCCAGCAGTGAGTCAGGAGGGATAGAGACCCAGTACTTC; V: TRBV10-1; D: -; size: few; J: TRBJ2-5
CDR3: CASSSQGQGKPYEQYF; DNA: TGTGCCAGCAGTTCCCAGGGACAGGGAAAACCCTACGAGCAGTACTTC; V: TRBV6-2/TRBV6-3; D: TRBD1; size: few; J: TRBJ2-7
CDR3: CASSQLDGQRGGYTF; DNA: TGTGCCAGCAGCCAACTCGACGGACAGAGAGGTGGCTACACCTTC; V: TRBV3-1; D: -; size: few; J: TRBJ1-2
CDR3: CASSQSRGGAYNSPLHF; DNA: TGCGCCAGCAGCCAGAGTCGAGGGGGTGCCTATAATTCACCCCTCCACTTT; V: TRBV4-3; D: -; size: many; J: TRBJ1-6
CDR3: CASSVDFGTSGVTSTDTQYF; DNA: TGTGCCAGCAGCGTAGATTTCGGGACTAGCGGGGTGACAAGCACAGATACGCAGTATTTT; V: TRBV9; D: TRBD2; size: many; J: TRBJ2-3
CDR3: CSARGQSTEAFF; DNA: TGCAGTGCTAGGGGGCAGAGCACTGAAGCTTTCTTT; V: TRBV20-1; D: -; size: -; J: TRBJ1-1
CDR3: CASSSRFSSGEQFF; DNA: TGTGCCAGCAGCTCTCGGTTCAGCTCCGGTGAGCAGTTCTTC; V: TRBV11-1; D: -; size: -; J: TRBJ2-1
CDR3: CSARLAVNGDEQFF; DNA: TGCAGTGCTAGACTAGCGGTTAATGGAGATGAGCAGTTCTTC; V: TRBV20-1; D: TRBD2; size: -; J: TRBJ2-1
CDR3: CASSLPPGGGGSTDTQYF; DNA: TGTGCCAGCAGCTTACCCCCCGGGGGGGGAGGGAGCACAGATACGCAGTATTTT; V: TRBV12-3/TRBV12-4; D: TRBD2; size: -; J: TRBJ2-3
CDR3: CASSAGTDYNQPQHF; DNA: TGTGCCAGCAGTGCCGGGACAGATTACAATCAGCCCCAGCATTTT; V: TRBV2; D: TRBD1; size: many; J: TRBJ1-5
CDR3: CASWRGMGTPLHF; DNA: TGTGCCAGCTGGCGGGGCATGGGTACACCCCTCCACTTT; V: TRBV2; D: -; size: -; J: TRBJ1-6
CDR3: CASSWDSNSGNTIYF; DNA: TGTGCCAGCAGTTGGGACAGCAACTCTGGAAACACCATATATTTT; V: TRBV28; D: TRBD1; size: few; J: TRBJ1-3
CDR3: CASSLRVRTTTYEQYF; DNA: TGTGCCAGCAGCTTGCGCGTCCGGACTACGACTTACGAGCAGTACTTC; V: TRBV5-6; D: -; size: -; J: TRBJ2-7
CDR3: CAWTRIQGVGYTF; DNA: TGTGCCTGGACCCGAATACAGGGGGTTGGCTACACCTTC; V: TRBV30; D: TRBD1; size: few; J: TRBJ1-2
CDR3: CASSEIGRGDTEAFF; DNA: TGCGCCAGCAGTGAGATCGGCAGGGGGGACACTGAAGCTTTCTTT; V: TRBV10-2; D: TRBD1; size: -; J: TRBJ1-1
CDR3: CASSLEGYQETQYF; DNA: TGCGCCAGCAGCTTGGAAGGGTACCAAGAGACCCAGTACTTC; V: TRBV5-1; D: -; size: -; J: TRBJ2-5
CDR3: CAWTSGNSYNEQFF; DNA: TGTGCCTGGACTAGCGGGAACTCCTACAATGAGCAGTTCTTC; V: TRBV30; D: TRBD2; size: -; J: TRBJ2-1
CDR3: CASRSRGGEKLFF; DNA: TGTGCCAGCAGGTCCAGGGGTGGTGAAAAACTGTTTTTT; V: TRBV25-1; D: -; size: few; J: TRBJ1-4
CDR3: CASSLSPQAGRSSYNEQFF; DNA: TGTGCCAGCAGCTTGAGCCCACAGGCAGGGAGGAGCTCCTACAATGAGCAGTTCTTC; V: TRBV5-4; D: -; size: few; J: TRBJ2-1
CDR3: CASSRVRRETQYF; DNA: TGTGCCAGCAGCCGCGTAAGGCGAGAGACCCAGTACTTC; V: TRBV7-9; D: -; size: few; J: TRBJ2-5
CDR3: CSARTQETQYF; DNA: TGCAGTGCTAGGACCCAAGAGACCCAGTACTTC; V: TRBV20-1; D: -; size: -; J: TRBJ2-5
CDR3: CASSLEIYGYTF; DNA: TGTGCCAGCAGCTTAGAGATCTATGGCTACACCTTC; V: TRBV7-2; D: -; size: -; J: TRBJ1-2
CDR3: CASRDRGLLNNEQFF; DNA: TGTGCCAGCAGAGACAGGGGTTTGCTCAACAATGAGCAGTTCTTC; V: TRBV2; D: TRBD1; size: -; J: TRBJ2-1